These 32 T cell receptor beta chains were all obtained from the same sample, sequenced in a study of CD4 T cells in relation to SARS-CoV-2 and coronaviruses. CD4+ T cells from unexposed donors were obtained before the COVID-19 pandemic (2011-2018). CD4+ T cells were isolated from the cells after about 11 days of culture. Their antigen targets remain unknown. Only in-frame clones appear in the TCRdb table, and some are missing; sequencing was by immunoSEQ multiplex PCR. The top ten hold about 15% of the sample, which has some 19,000 clones, roughly 80% seen once. Sequencing was carried out using CD4+ T cells from PBMCs, cultured in vitro. The receptors were gathered from a human donor in good health.

This clone was seen a few times. This chain joins TRBV2 and TRBJ1-5; 7 nucleotides line up with TRBD1. This CDR3 spans 14 amino acids. V gave up 5 bases and J gave up 1 base; unmatched junction bases: 2. Germline V lookup: CDR1 SNHLY, CDR2 FYNNEI. CDR3 bases: TGTGCCAGCAGTTCGGGACAGAGCAATCAGCCCCAGCATTTT. Translation: CASSSGQSNQPQHF.

The chain links TRBV30 to TRBJ2-1; the D gene could be TRBD1 or TRBD2 (5 bases each). With 2 bases removed from V and 8 bases from J, the gap between germline ends came to 16 bases. The CDR3 contains 14 residues. From germline, CDR1 is GTSNPN and CDR2 SVGIG (reference sequence). The CDR3 DNA reads TGTGCCTGGAGTTTTACAGGAGGTATAGATGAGCAGTTCTTC. Translation: CAWSFTGGIDEQFF.

In this sample, this clone turned up once. The rearrangement joins TRBV7-9 to TRBJ2-5; D perhaps matches TRBD2 (7 bases). The germline V gene encodes CDR1 SEHNR and CDR2 FQNEAQ (reference sequence). The germline V and J ends were trimmed by 2 bases and 5 bases, with 18 bases remaining between them. The CDR3 consists of 16 residues. DNA of the CDR3: TGTGCCAGCAGCTTAATTGTCGGGGGGCTTTCGGAGACCCAGTACTTC. It codes for CASSLIVGGLSETQYF. Variable domain in full (rest from reference TRBV7-9 and TRBJ2-5): DTGVSQNPRHKITKRGQNVTFRCDPISEHNRLYWYRQTLGQGPEFLTYFQNEAQLEKSRLLSDRFSAERPKGSFSTLEIQRTEQGDSAMYLCASSLIVGGLSETQYFGPGTRLLVL.

This chain links TRBV7-9 with TRBJ2-1; unclear D gene. V lost 0 bases and J 8 bases, leaving 11 bases between the germline ends. CDR1 and CDR2 (germline): SEHNR, FQNEAQ (reference sequence). The CDR3 covers 14 residues. CDR3 coding DNA: TGTGCCAGCAGCTTAGCGATGGCAGCTGATGAGCAGTTCTTC. Protein product: CASSLAMAADEQFF.

The rearrangement links TRBV2 to TRBJ2-1, with D possibly TRBD2 on 6 matching bases. Trimming shortened V by 2 bases and J by 14 bases, and 22 bases separated the two germline ends. This CDR3 spans 15 amino acids. Germline-derived CDR1 and CDR2 are SNHLY and FYNNEI. The CDR3 spells CASSEIVAEALREFF. In DNA, the CDR3 is TGTGCCAGCAGTGAAATCGTAGCGGAGGCCCTGAGGGAGTTCTTC.

The chain is built from TRBV6-6 and TRBJ1-1, with a tentative D call TRBD1 (5 bases). This CDR3 contains 13 residues. Trimming stripped 3 bases from V and 11 bases from J, with 16 bases between. The germline CDR1 and CDR2 sequences are MNHNY and SVGAGI (reference sequence). CDR3 DNA sequence: TGTGCCAGCAGTTATCGGGGGTCGGCAGGGGCTTTCTTT. As protein: CASSYRGSAGAFF.

V is TRBV24-1 and J is TRBJ1-2; TRBD1 aligns across 7 bases. The trim removed 5 bases at V and 7 bases at J, leaving 3 bases unmatched. The germline CDR1 and CDR2 sequences are KGHDR and SFDVKD. The length of the CDR3 is 12 residues. The CDR3 bases are TGTGCCACCAGTGCGGGACAGCTTGGCTACACCTTC. Protein sequence: CATSAGQLGYTF.

V gene TRBV18 combines with J gene TRBJ2-2; D call uncertain. This CDR3 has 14 amino acids. Germline CDR1 KGHSH, CDR2 LQKENI. Trimming pared 0 bases from V and 5 bases from J, leaving 7 bases between. CDR3 bases: TGTGCCAGCTCACCACCGGTATGGACCGGGGAGCTGTTTTTT. Protein: CASSPPVWTGELFF.

The chain combines TRBV5-8 with TRBJ2-1; D gene uncertain. V lost 5 bases to trimming and J lost 10 bases, with 19 bases between them. Germline V gene data show CDR1 as SGHTS and CDR2 as YDEGEE. The CDR3 is made up of 14 amino acids. The CDR3 nucleotides are TGTGCCAGCAGGTCCTCCGGGTCCCGGGTGGAGCAGTTCTTC. Its translation: CASRSSGSRVEQFF. Variable domain in full (rest from reference TRBV5-8 and TRBJ2-1): EAGVTQSPTHLIKTRGQQATLRCSPISGHTSVYWYQQALGLGLQFLLWYDEGEERNRGNFPPRFSGRQFPNYSSELNVNALELEDSALYLCASRSSGSRVEQFFGPGTRLTVL.

This clone was detected only once. The rearrangement joins TRBV6-5 to TRBJ1-6; D possibly corresponds to TRBD1 (6 bases). V lost 2 bases, J lost 3 bases, and 11 bases lay in between. The CDR3 has 16 amino acids. In germline, CDR1 is MNHEY, CDR2 SVGAGI. CDR3 in amino acids: CASSYTAQGYNSPLHF. CDR3 coding DNA: TGTGCCAGCAGTTACACCGCACAGGGCTATAATTCACCCCTCCACTTT.

The chain uses TRBV5-4 and TRBJ1-1; D not resolved. The germline V gene has CDR1 SGHNT and CDR2 YYREEE (reference sequence). This CDR3 is 14 amino acids long. V lost 5 bases to trimming and J lost 1 base, with 12 bases between them. CDR3 DNA sequence: TGTGCCAGCAGTTCGGGGTACTCGAACACTGAAGCTTTCTTT. Amino acids: CASSSGYSNTEAFF.

The gene calls are TRBV7-2 and TRBJ1-1; 9 bases line up with TRBD1. After removal of 2 bases from V and 10 bases from J, the junction contained 8 bases not matched to a gene. The length of the CDR3 is 14 residues. In germline, CDR1 is SGHTA, CDR2 FQGNSA. The CDR3 protein is CASSLRDRALVAFF. The DNA for the CDR3 is TGTGCCAGCAGCTTACGGGACAGGGCTCTTGTAGCTTTCTTT.

The J gene is TRBJ2-7, the V gene TRBV12-3 or TRBV12-4, with 8 bases that match TRBD2. The V gene end was trimmed by 5 bases and the J gene end by 9 bases; junction bases not matched to a gene: 3. This CDR3 spans 11 amino acids. The CDR3 sequence is CASSRGGVQYF. The CDR3 coding sequence is TGTGCCAGCAGTCGGGGGGGGGTGCAGTACTTC.

The rearrangement links TRBV14 to TRBJ2-7; D gene ambiguous. CDR1 is SGHDN, CDR2 FVKESK, per germline. The length of the CDR3 is 12 residues. The V end lost 3 bases, the J end lost 6 bases, and 9 bases lay between the germline ends. Here the CDR3 reads CASSQGWREQYF. The CDR3, as DNA: TGTGCCAGCAGCCAGGGCTGGCGCGAGCAGTACTTC.

CDR3: CASSRGGEVEKLFF. In DNA form, the CDR3 reads TGTGCCAGCAGCCGGGGGGGGGAAGTGGAAAAACTGTTTTTT. This chain links TRBV9 with TRBJ1-4; a possible D gene is TRBD1 (5 bases). The CDR3 extends over 14 amino acids. CDR1 is SGDLS and CDR2 is YYNGEE in the germline V gene. Trimming took off 4 bases at V and 8 bases at J, with 15 bases between the two ends.

The chain carries TRBV28 and TRBJ2-1; 12 positions match TRBD2. CDR3 length: 17 amino acids. V trimming: 5 bases; J trimming: 6 bases; junction bases outside the gene matches: 11. CDR1 is MDHEN and CDR2 is SYDVKM in the germline V gene. CDR3 amino acids: CASSPLRLAGVSNEQFF. As DNA, the CDR3 is TGTGCCAGCAGTCCTTTAAGACTAGCGGGAGTCAGCAATGAGCAGTTCTTC.

This sequence joins TRBV7-2 and TRBJ2-5; D uncertain. Germline V gene lookup returns CDR1 SGHTA and CDR2 FQGNSA. The CDR3 contains 13 residues. V lost 5 bases and J 5 bases, leaving 12 bases between the germline ends. The chain's CDR3 is CASSPRRVETQYF. The CDR3 nucleotides are TGTGCCAGCAGCCCGAGAAGAGTGGAGACCCAGTACTTC.

The rearrangement joins TRBV25-1 to TRBJ2-1, with 12 bases identical to TRBD2. Trimming cost V 7 bases and J 0 bases; bases outside gene matches: 10. The germline V gene encodes CDR1 MGHDK and CDR2 SYGVNS. There are 18 residues in the CDR3. The CDR3 is CASKSASGRGSSYNEQFF. In nucleotides, the CDR3 is TGTGCCAGCAAATCGGCTAGCGGGAGGGGAAGCTCCTACAATGAGCAGTTCTTC. The full variable domain, with the rest looked up from reference TRBV25-1 and TRBJ2-1, is EADIYQTPRYLVIGTGKKITLECSQTMGHDKMYWYQQDPGMELHLIHYSYGVNSTEKGDLSSESTVSRIRTEHFPLTLESARPSHTSQYLCASKSASGRGSSYNEQFFGPGTRLTVL.

The V call is TRBV5-4, the J call TRBJ2-3; TRBD2 is a possible D gene (5 bases). The CDR3 is 14 amino acids. CDR1 is SGHNT and CDR2 is YYREEE in the germline V gene (reference sequence). V was pared by 7 bases and J by 4 bases, with 16 bases between. Here the CDR3 reads CASGSPRAPDTQYF. The CDR3 DNA reads TGTGCCAGCGGATCCCCGAGGGCCCCAGATACGCAGTATTTT.

V gene TRBV6-6 combines with J gene TRBJ2-7; unclear D gene. The CDR3 is made up of 15 amino acids. Germline loops: CDR1 MNHNY, CDR2 SVGAGI (reference sequence). V shed 3 bases and J shed 3 bases, with 15 bases lying between them. For the CDR3, the DNA is TGTGCCAGCAGTTATTATGGAGCTGTGATCTACGAGCAGTACTTC. Residues: CASSYYGAVIYEQYF.

This clone was observed a few times. The chain joins TRBV14 to TRBJ2-7, with D perhaps matching TRBD1 or TRBD2 (5 bases each). The CDR3 consists of 16 residues. CDR1 and CDR2 (germline): SGHDN, FVKESK. The V end was cut by 0 bases, the J end by 4 bases, with 16 bases between. CDR3 nucleotides: TGTGCCAGCAGCCAAGATCGAGGGGCTAGTCGGTACGAGCAGTACTTC. It specifies CASSQDRGASRYEQYF.

V is TRBV7-3 and J is TRBJ2-3, with 7 bases fitting TRBD2. Looked up from germline, CDR1 is SGHTA and CDR2 is FQGTGA. This CDR3 has 14 residues. The junction had 4 bases not matched to a gene; V was cut back by 5 bases and J by 2 bases. CDR3 residues: CASSPTSPTDTQYF. CDR3 nucleotide sequence: TGTGCCAGCAGCCCGACTAGCCCCACAGATACGCAGTATTTT.

This clone was detected only a few times. CDR3 in amino acids: CASRALVDTGELFF. The CDR3 region has the DNA TGCGCCAGCAGAGCACTAGTCGACACCGGGGAGCTGTTTTTT. The chain links TRBV10-1 to TRBJ2-2, with D perhaps matching TRBD2 (5 bases). From germline, CDR1 is WNHNN and CDR2 SYGVQD (reference sequence). Trimming pared 6 bases from V and 3 bases from J, leaving 11 bases between. This CDR3 comprises 14 residues.

This sequence joins TRBV7-3 and TRBJ1-2; D is perhaps TRBD1 (5 bases). From germline, CDR1 is SGHTA and CDR2 FQGTGA. V gave up 5 bases and J gave up 8 bases, with 15 bases separating them. The CDR3 sequence is 13 residues long. DNA for the CDR3: TGTGCCAGCAGCCCTTCAGTGGGGCAAGGCTACACCTTC. It encodes CASSPSVGQGYTF.

The chain employs TRBV15 and TRBJ1-2, with D possibly matching TRBD1 (6 bases). The germline V and J ends were trimmed by 4 bases and 4 bases, with 13 bases remaining between them. Per the germline V gene, CDR1 is LNHNV and CDR2 is YYDKDF (reference sequence). The CDR3 consists of 14 residues. The CDR3 region is CATSTLQGGYGYTF. The CDR3 region has the DNA TGTGCCACCAGCACCTTACAGGGTGGCTATGGCTACACCTTC.

Points on this clone: Relative to the germline gene, one junction end is altered; a read error may explain this. V gene TRBV14 combines with J gene TRBJ1-1, with TRBD1 matching over 9 bases. The CDR3 spans 14 residues. Germline CDR1 and CDR2: SGHDN and FVKESK. CDR3 sequence reads: CASSQDAGTGIPVF. CDR3 DNA sequence: TGTGCCAGCAGCCAAGATGCGGGGACAGGGATTCCCGTCTTT. Full variable domain (rest looked up from reference TRBV14 and TRBJ1-1): EAGVTQFPSHSVIEKGQTVTLRCDPISGHDNLYWYRRVMGKEIKFLLHFVKESKQDESGMPNNRFLAERTGGTYSTLKVQPAELEDSGVYFCASSQDAGTGIPVFGQGTRLTVV.

This chain connects TRBV3-1 (or the pseudogene TRBV3-2) to TRBJ2-7; no clear D gene. Trimming left V 3 bases short and J 7 bases short, with 10 bases between. The CDR3 runs 12 residues. Germline loops: CDR1 LGHDT, CDR2 YNNKEL (reference sequence). CDR3 in amino acids: CASSHLAGEQYF. Here the CDR3 DNA reads TGTGCCAGCAGCCACTTGGCCGGGGAGCAGTACTTC.

The chain uses TRBV20-1 and TRBJ2-1; no reliable D call. The CDR3 consists of 12 residues. The V gene lost 3 bases and the J gene lost 0 bases, with 3 bases spanning the gap. Germline CDR1 and CDR2: DFQATT and SNEGSKA (reference sequence). CDR3 DNA sequence: TGCAGTGCTAGTTCCTCCTACAATGAGCAGTTCTTC. This encodes CSASSSYNEQFF.

This rearrangement joins TRBV20-1 to TRBJ2-5; TRBD1 agrees at 7 bases. Germline CDR1 is DFQATT and CDR2 is SNEGSKA (reference sequence). The CDR3 consists of 14 residues. Trimming took 3 bases from V and 2 from J; bases not matched to a gene: 6. CDR3 DNA sequence: TGCAGTGCTAGTCGGGGACAGATGCAAGAGACCCAGTACTTC. Protein sequence: CSASRGQMQETQYF.

V usage is TRBV3-1 (or the pseudogene TRBV3-2) and J usage is TRBJ2-1; 7 bases fit TRBD1. The V gene's germline CDR1 is LGHDT and CDR2 YNNKEL (reference sequence). Germline trimming cut 1 base from V and 0 bases from J; bases unmatched to any gene: 0. CDR3 length: 15 residues. The CDR3 DNA is TGTGCCAGCAGCCAAGGGACAGGCTCCTACAATGAGCAGTTCTTC. It is translated as CASSQGTGSYNEQFF.

The CDR3 region is CASSLDQGDYSYEQYF. The CDR3 DNA is TGTGCCAGCAGCTTAGACCAGGGGGATTATTCCTACGAGCAGTACTTC. V gene TRBV7-9 combines with J gene TRBJ2-7, with 7 bases matching TRBD1. J was trimmed by 1 base and V by 1 base; bases with no gene match: 7. The CDR3 is 16 residues long. Germline V gene sequence: CDR1 SEHNR, CDR2 FQNEAQ (reference sequence).

This chain joins TRBV19 and TRBJ1-4; D not certain. The V end was cut by 5 bases, the J end by 5 bases, with 3 bases between. There are 11 residues in the CDR3. CDR1 is LNHDA and CDR2 is SQIVND in the germline V gene (reference sequence). The CDR3 nucleotides are TGTGCCAGTAGTGAAAATGAAAAACTGTTTTTT. It specifies CASSENEKLFF.